The 9 T cell receptor beta chains in this list originate from one sample, sequenced in a study of regulatory T cells in long-lasting Graves disease. Construction of the TCR beta libraries employed iRepertoire HTBI primers in conjunction with Arm-PCR of CDR3 regions. MiXCR, applied by TCRdb to the multiplex PCR reads, yields one record per CDR3 protein. The sample holds fewer than 450,000 distinct CDR3 sequences; about a quarter are singletons and the top ten take roughly 28%. Time point in this sample: persistent/refractory GD, antithyroid drugs over 5 years with positive TRAb. The TCR library was prepared using RNA isolated from PBMCs. Sequencing was performed on peripheral blood mononuclear cells (PBMCs), taken when the disease was refractory, from a patient treated with antithyroid drugs. The receptors come from a female donor with Graves disease.

This clonotype has more than one count but fewer than ten. This chain connects TRBV20-1 to TRBJ1-1; the match to TRBD1 covers 7 bases. Looked up from germline, CDR1 is DFQATT and CDR2 is SNEGSKA (reference sequence). The V segment lost 1 base and the J segment 3 bases; nucleotides outside the gene matches: 8. CDR3 length equals 15 residues. The CDR3 reads CSARALTGSDTEAFF. The CDR3 DNA reads as TGCAGTGCTAGAGCTCTGACAGGGAGCGACACTGAAGCTTTCTTT.

This clonotype was observed many times. V gene TRBV3-1 combines with J gene TRBJ2-7; D is undetermined. This CDR3 is 13 amino acids long. Germline values: CDR1 LGHDT, CDR2 YNNKEL (reference sequence). V was pared by 2 bases and J by 2 bases, with 7 bases between. This CDR3 is CASSQNRPYEQYF. Written as DNA, the CDR3 is TGTGCCAGCAGCCAAAACAGACCCTACGAGCAGTACTTC.

J is TRBJ2-5 and V is TRBV5-1; no clear D. The CDR3 sequence is 13 residues long. Trimming removed 5 bases from V and 2 bases from J, with 10 bases in between. Germline V gene sequence: CDR1 SGHRS, CDR2 YFSETQ. This chain's CDR3 is CASRRLIQETQYF. CDR3 sequence (DNA): TGCGCCAGCAGACGACTGATTCAAGAGACCCAGTACTTC.

The chain employs TRBV18 and TRBJ2-7, with D possibly being TRBD1 (5 bases). The CDR3 covers 13 residues. CDR1 and CDR2 (germline): KGHSH, LQKENI. V lost 2 bases to trimming and J lost 6 bases, with 11 bases between them. The CDR3 protein is CASSPARAAEQYF. In nucleotides, the CDR3 is TGTGCCAGCTCACCAGCCAGGGCTGCCGAGCAGTACTTC.

The gene calls are TRBV18 and TRBJ2-7, with D possibly being TRBD1 or TRBD2 (5 bases each). The CDR3 is 14 amino acids. Germline V CDR1 and CDR2: KGHSH, LQKENI. Trimming stripped 6 bases from V and 5 bases from J, with 17 bases between. For the CDR3, the DNA is TGTGCCAGCTCCCCCGGACGGGGCCGGAACGAGCAGTACTTC. It yields the protein CASSPGRGRNEQYF.

A single count supports this clonotype. V gene TRBV11-2 combines with J gene TRBJ2-1; unclear D gene. Trimming cost V 3 bases and J 5 bases, with 20 bases left between them. Germline assignment: CDR1 SGHAT and CDR2 FQNNGV. The CDR3 length is 17 residues. The CDR3 DNA reads as TGTGCCAGCAGCTTCGAACCATTCCCCCCTCTGAACAATGAGCAGTTCTTC. Its protein product is CASSFEPFPPLNNEQFF.

This chain's CDR3 is CSARDPSVAGETQYF. The CDR3 DNA reads TGCAGTGCTAGAGATCCCTCAGTAGCGGGGGAGACCCAGTACTTC. The gene calls are TRBV20-1 and TRBJ2-5; 8 bases are a match to TRBD2. Trimming took 0 bases from V and 5 from J; bases not matched to a gene: 8. Germline V gene lookup returns CDR1 DFQATT and CDR2 SNEGSKA (reference sequence). This CDR3 has 15 residues.

V is TRBV6-1 and J is TRBJ1-4; D gene unclear. The CDR3 loop spans 13 amino acids. Trimming left V 7 bases short and J 8 bases short, with 14 bases between. Germline V lookup: CDR1 MNHNS, CDR2 SASEGT. CDR3 loop: CASNNGVGEKLFF. In nucleotides, the CDR3 is TGTGCCAGCAATAACGGGGTTGGCGAAAAACTGTTTTTT.

This clonotype was counted a few times. The CDR3 spells CASSYQHSTGELFF. CDR3 DNA sequence: TGTGCCAGCAGTTACCAGCACAGCACCGGGGAGCTGTTTTTT. The V and J genes are TRBV6-9 and TRBJ2-2; D gene ambiguous. With 3 bases removed from V and 4 bases from J, the gap between germline ends came to 9 bases. CDR1 is MNHGY and CDR2 is SVAAGI in the germline V gene. The CDR3 is made up of 14 amino acids.